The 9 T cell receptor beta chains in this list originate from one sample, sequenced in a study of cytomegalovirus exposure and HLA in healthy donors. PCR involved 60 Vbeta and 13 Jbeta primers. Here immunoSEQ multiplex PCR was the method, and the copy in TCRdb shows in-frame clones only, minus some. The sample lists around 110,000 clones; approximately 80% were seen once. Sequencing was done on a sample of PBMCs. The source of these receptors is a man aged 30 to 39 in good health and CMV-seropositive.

The CDR3 nucleotides read TGTGCCAGCAGCAGAACAGGGGAGGCAGACGAGCAGTACTTC. Amino acid sequence: CASSRTGEADEQYF. The chain couples TRBV21-1 to TRBJ2-7; the listed D gene, TRBD1, was not tested against the DNA. TRBV21-1 is termed a pseudogene. The CDR3 is made up of 14 amino acids.

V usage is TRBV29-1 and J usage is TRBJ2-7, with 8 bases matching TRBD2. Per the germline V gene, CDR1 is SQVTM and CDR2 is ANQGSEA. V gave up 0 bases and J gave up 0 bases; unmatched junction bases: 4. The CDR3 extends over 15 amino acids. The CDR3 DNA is TGCAGCGTTGAAGATAGCGGGACTTTCTCCTACGAGCAGTACTTC. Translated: CSVEDSGTFSYEQYF.

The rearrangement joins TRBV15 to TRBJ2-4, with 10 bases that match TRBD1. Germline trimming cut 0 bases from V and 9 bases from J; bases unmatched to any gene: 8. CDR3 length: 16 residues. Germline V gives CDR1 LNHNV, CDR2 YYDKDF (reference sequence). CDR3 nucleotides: TGTGCCACCAGCAGAGATCATGGACAGGGGGAGTTCATTCAGTACTTC. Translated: CATSRDHGQGEFIQYF.

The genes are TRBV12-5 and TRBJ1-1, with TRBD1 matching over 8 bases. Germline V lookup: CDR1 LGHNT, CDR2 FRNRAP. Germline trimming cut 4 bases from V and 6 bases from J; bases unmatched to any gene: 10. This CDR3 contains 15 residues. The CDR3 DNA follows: TGTGCTAGTGGTTGGACCAACAGGGGGGCCTCTGAAGCTTTCTTT. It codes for CASGWTNRGASEAFF.

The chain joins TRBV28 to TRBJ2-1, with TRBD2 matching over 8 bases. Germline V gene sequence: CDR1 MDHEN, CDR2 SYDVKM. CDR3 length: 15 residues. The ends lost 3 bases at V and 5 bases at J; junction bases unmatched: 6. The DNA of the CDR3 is TGTGCCAGCAGTTTCGTGACTAGCGAGAACAATGAGCAGTTCTTC. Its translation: CASSFVTSENNEQFF.

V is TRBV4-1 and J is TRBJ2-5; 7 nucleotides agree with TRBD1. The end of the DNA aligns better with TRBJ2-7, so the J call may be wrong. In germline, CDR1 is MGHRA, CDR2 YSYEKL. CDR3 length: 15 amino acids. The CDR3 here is CASSQEDRNSYEQYF. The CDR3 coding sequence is TGCGCCAGCAGCCAAGAGGACAGGAACTCCTACGAGCAGTACTTC.

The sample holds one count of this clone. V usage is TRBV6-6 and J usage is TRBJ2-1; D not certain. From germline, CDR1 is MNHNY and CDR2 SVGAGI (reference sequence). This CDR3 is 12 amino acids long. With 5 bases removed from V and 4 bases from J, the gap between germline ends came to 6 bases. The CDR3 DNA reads TGTGCCAGCAGTCGACTGTACAATGAGCAGTTCTTC. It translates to CASSRLYNEQFF.

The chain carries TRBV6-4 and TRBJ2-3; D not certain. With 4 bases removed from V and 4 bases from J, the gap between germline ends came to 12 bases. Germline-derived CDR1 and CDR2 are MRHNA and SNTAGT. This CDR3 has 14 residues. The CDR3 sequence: CASSVSLLADTQYF. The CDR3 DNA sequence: TGTGCCAGCAGTGTCTCCCTCTTAGCAGATACGCAGTATTTT.

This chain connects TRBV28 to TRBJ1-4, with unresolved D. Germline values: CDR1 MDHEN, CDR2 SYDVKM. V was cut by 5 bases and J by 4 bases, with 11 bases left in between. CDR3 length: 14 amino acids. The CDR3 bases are TGTGCCAGCAGTCCGCGGTTCAATAATGAAAAACTGTTTTTT. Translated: CASSPRFNNEKLFF.